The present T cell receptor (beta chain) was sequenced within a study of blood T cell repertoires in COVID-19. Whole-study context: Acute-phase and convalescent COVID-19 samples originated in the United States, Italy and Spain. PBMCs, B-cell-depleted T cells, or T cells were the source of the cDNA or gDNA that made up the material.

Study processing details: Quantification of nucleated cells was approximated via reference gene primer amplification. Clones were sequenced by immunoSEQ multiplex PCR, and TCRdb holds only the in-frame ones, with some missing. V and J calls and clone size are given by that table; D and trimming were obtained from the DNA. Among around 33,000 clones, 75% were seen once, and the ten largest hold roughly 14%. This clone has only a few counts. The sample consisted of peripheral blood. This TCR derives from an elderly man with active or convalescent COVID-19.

The CDR3 coding sequence is TGCGCCAGCAGTGAGTCGGGAGTTATGTCAGATACGCAGTATTTT. Translating it yields CASSESGVMSDTQYF. This chain uses TRBV10-1 with TRBJ2-3; D is perhaps TRBD2 (5 bases). The length of the CDR3 is 15 residues. Trimming shortened V by 0 bases and J by 4 bases, and 11 bases separated the two germline ends. The germline CDR1 and CDR2 sequences are WNHNN and SYGVQD (reference sequence).